The 6 T cell receptor beta chains reported below all come from one sample, sequenced in a study of blood T cell repertoires in COVID-19. The data were produced by immunoSEQ multiplex PCR, yet TCRdb's version contains in-frame clones alone and is incomplete. Here the sample spans about 200,000 clones, almost 90% being singletons. Sequenced sample: peripheral blood. All receptors derive from a young man with active or convalescent COVID-19.

CDR3 protein: CASSLGGQGASGYEQYF. The CDR3 coding sequence is TGCGCCAGCAGCTTGGGAGGACAGGGGGCTTCGGGCTACGAGCAGTACTTC. The chain carries TRBV5-1 and TRBJ2-7; 11 bases are a match to TRBD1. V lost 0 bases to trimming and J lost 3 bases; unmatched junction nucleotides: 8. CDR3 length equals 17 residues. CDR1 SGHRS and CDR2 YFSETQ come from the germline V gene.

This chain uses TRBV7-3 with TRBJ2-3; the D gene is possibly TRBD1 (6 bases). CDR3 length: 16 amino acids. Per the germline V gene, CDR1 is SGHTA and CDR2 is FQGTGA. Trimming stripped 6 bases from V and 4 bases from J, with 20 bases between. CDR3 in DNA: TGTGCCAGCAGTTTACGGGACACCCAAAACCCAGATACGCAGTATTTT. This encodes CASSLRDTQNPDTQYF.

The V and J genes are TRBV6-5 and TRBJ2-7; D perhaps matches TRBD1 (5 bases). There are 15 residues in the CDR3. Germline CDR1 MNHEY, CDR2 SVGAGI. Trimming left V 7 bases short and J 0 bases short, with 16 bases between. Here the CDR3 DNA reads TGTGCCAGCACCTCCGTGGGGCCGAGCTCCTACGAGCAGTACTTC. It codes for CASTSVGPSSYEQYF.

CDR3 sequence: CSVELGSSYEQYF. CDR3 coding DNA: TGCAGCGTTGAATTGGGCAGCTCCTACGAGCAGTACTTC. The V gene is TRBV29-1, the J gene TRBJ2-7; D not resolved. From germline, CDR1 is SQVTM and CDR2 ANQGSEA. With 2 bases removed from V and 0 bases from J, the gap between germline ends came to 8 bases. This CDR3 contains 13 residues.

V and J are TRBV19 and TRBJ1-5, with D unresolved. Germline CDR1 reads LNHDA; CDR2 reads SQIVND (reference sequence). Trimming removed 1 base from V and 7 bases from J, with 14 bases in between. CDR3 size: 15 residues. CDR3 protein: CASSIGGRRGQPQHF. The CDR3 DNA reads as TGTGCCAGTAGTATAGGTGGCCGGCGAGGGCAGCCCCAGCATTTT.

CDR3 loop: CASSLEDSSYTF. Here the CDR3 DNA reads TGTGCCAGCAGCCTAGAGGACAGCAGCTACACCTTC. V is TRBV7-9 and J is TRBJ1-2, with D possibly being TRBD1 (6 bases). CDR1 SEHNR and CDR2 FQNEAQ come from the germline V gene (reference sequence). CDR3 length: 12 residues. Trimming shortened V by 5 bases and J by 9 bases, and 13 bases separated the two germline ends.